A single sample is the source of the 5 T cell receptor beta chains below, sequenced in a study of human T cells and chemical hapten exposure. In the library, unique molecular identifiers were attached to individual cDNA molecules. TCRdb ran MiXCR on the reads and lists one entry per CDR3 protein. The data hold about 120,000 distinct CDR3 sequences, with around 9% observed a single time. Total RNA was isolated from whole blood that had not been fractionated. Sequencing input: whole blood. These receptors all stem from a human donor in good health. Some clones in this sample may be carry-over from other donors' samples.

This chain links TRBV7-2 with TRBJ2-1; the D gene is possibly TRBD2 (7 bases). CDR3 size: 14 residues. V lost 5 bases, J lost 6 bases, and 14 bases lay in between. Germline values: CDR1 SGHTA, CDR2 FQGNSA. The CDR3 coding sequence is TGTGCCAGCAGCCCTGTGGGGGGGCGCAATGAGCAGTTCTTC. Protein: CASSPVGGRNEQFF.

This clonotype was recorded a few times. The chain has TRBV20-1 and TRBJ2-5; tentatively, D is TRBD1 (5 bases). The CDR3 runs to 13 residues. Between the trimmed V and J ends, which lost 6 bases and 1 base, there was a span of 12 bases. Germline V CDR1 and CDR2: DFQATT, SNEGSKA (reference sequence). CDR3: CSAPEQVQETQYF. CDR3 sequence (DNA): TGCAGTGCCCCGGAACAGGTCCAAGAGACCCAGTACTTC.

V usage is TRBV15 and J usage is TRBJ2-3; 7 positions match TRBD1. Germline lookup yields CDR1 LNHNV and CDR2 YYDKDF (reference sequence). The junction had 5 bases not matched to a gene; V was cut back by 3 bases and J by 2 bases. The CDR3 length is 15 residues. The CDR3 protein is CATSSLGQNTDTQYF. CDR3 nucleotides: TGTGCCACCAGCAGCTTGGGACAGAACACAGATACGCAGTATTTT.

The genes are TRBV6-5 and TRBJ2-2, with D perhaps TRBD1 (5 bases). The V gene's germline CDR1 is MNHEY and CDR2 SVGAGI. The CDR3 consists of 14 residues. Trimming left V 0 bases short and J 7 bases short, with 9 bases between. As DNA, the CDR3 is TGTGCCAGCAGTTACTCCAGGGTGATCGGGGAGCTGTTTTTT. It codes for CASSYSRVIGELFF.

J is TRBJ2-7 and V is TRBV6-5, with D hard to call. The V and J ends lost 4 bases and 6 bases respectively, with 19 bases between them. CDR1 and CDR2 from the germline V gene are MNHEY and SVGAGI. The CDR3 spans 15 residues. The DNA for the CDR3 is TGTGCCAGCAGTTTACAGCATTTTGGCATCGGCGAGCAGTACTTC. This encodes CASSLQHFGIGEQYF.